Below are 29 T cell receptor beta chains sequenced from a single sample in a study of T cell responses to AZD1222 COVID-19 vaccine. Method: immunoSEQ multiplex PCR; TCRdb's copy keeps in-frame clones and lacks some. The sample carries about 120,000 clones, roughly nine tenths recorded once. Sequences were derived from peripheral blood, sampled 28 days after the second AZD1222 dose. Source of these receptors: an adult who received the AZD1222 COVID-19 vaccine.

The chain carries TRBV18 and TRBJ1-1; D unresolved. The germline V and J ends were trimmed by 3 bases and 6 bases, with 8 bases remaining between them. Germline V lookup: CDR1 KGHSH, CDR2 LQKENI. This CDR3 is 12 amino acids long. The CDR3 region is CASSPGEAEAFF. The CDR3 DNA reads TGTGCCAGCTCACCCGGTGAGGCTGAAGCTTTCTTT. Drawing the rest from reference TRBV18 and TRBJ1-1, the complete variable domain is NAGVMQNPRHLVRRRGQEARLRCSPMKGHSHVYWYRQLPEEGLKFMVYLQKENIIDESGMPKERFSAEFPKEGPSILRIQQVVRGDSAAYFCASSPGEAEAFFGQGTRLTVV.

The CDR3 nucleotides are TGTGCTAGTGGTTTGCAATTCGGGACTGAAGCTTTCTTT. Protein: CASGLQFGTEAFF. The chain couples TRBV12-5 to TRBJ1-1; D remains ambiguous. With 2 bases removed from V and 5 bases from J, the gap between germline ends came to 9 bases. This CDR3 comprises 13 residues. Germline CDR1 and CDR2: LGHNT and FRNRAP.

The V gene is TRBV4-1, the J gene TRBJ1-1, with 8 bases lining up with TRBD1. Germline values: CDR1 MGHRA, CDR2 YSYEKL. Trimming removed 1 base from V and 4 bases from J; junction bases left unmatched: 5. This CDR3 contains 15 residues. The CDR3 nucleotides read TGCGCCAGCAGCCAAGGGGACAGGCTTTCCACTGAAGCTTTCTTT. Protein product: CASSQGDRLSTEAFF.

This clone was recorded only once. The rearrangement uses TRBV14 and TRBJ2-3, with D uncertain. V was cut by 4 bases and J by 0 bases, with 11 bases left in between. CDR1 is SGHDN and CDR2 is FVKESK in the germline V gene. CDR3 length: 15 residues. The CDR3 sequence is CASSRTTISTDTQYF. CDR3 nucleotides: TGTGCCAGCAGCCGTACCACTATAAGCACAGATACGCAGTATTTT.

V gene TRBV4-3 combines with J gene TRBJ1-6; the D gene is possibly TRBD1 (5 bases). The CDR3 runs 16 residues. Trimming took off 3 bases at V and 5 bases at J, with 14 bases between the two ends. In germline, CDR1 is LGHNA, CDR2 YSLEER. The CDR3 region is CASSQLLSTDNSPLHF. The CDR3, as DNA: TGCGCCAGCAGCCAGCTACTATCGACAGATAATTCACCCCTCCACTTT.

V is TRBV5-5 and J is TRBJ1-1; D not resolved. The germline V gene has CDR1 SGHKS and CDR2 YYEKEE (reference sequence). V was clipped by 7 bases and J by 6 bases, with 10 bases between them. This CDR3 spans 11 amino acids. The CDR3 DNA is TGTGCCAGCGGGCCCTTGGCTGAAGCTTTCTTT. This sequence encodes CASGPLAEAFF.

The rearrangement uses TRBV27 and TRBJ1-6; TRBD1 is a possible D gene (5 bases). V lost 4 bases to trimming and J lost 10 bases, with 14 bases between them. There are 14 residues in the CDR3. Per germline, CDR1 MNHEY and CDR2 SMNVEV (reference sequence). CDR3 in amino acids: CASSYRGPGSPLHF. The CDR3 DNA sequence: TGTGCCAGCAGTTATCGGGGCCCTGGGTCACCCCTCCACTTT.

V and J are TRBV10-3 and TRBJ1-1; D gene uncertain. The CDR3 runs to 12 residues. The V gene's germline CDR1 is ENHRY and CDR2 SYGVKD. V was shortened by 10 bases and J by 1 base, with 10 bases between the two germline ends. The CDR3 coding sequence is TGTGCCACCAGGACGGGGAACACTGAAGCTTTCTTT. Its protein is CATRTGNTEAFF.

This clone was seen once. The V gene is TRBV7-6, the J gene TRBJ2-3, with D possibly matching TRBD1 (6 bases). V lost 0 bases and J 4 bases, leaving 17 bases between the germline ends. Germline V gives CDR1 SGHVS, CDR2 FNYEAQ. CDR3 length: 17 amino acids. The chain's CDR3 is CASSLAGTILEADTQYF. The CDR3 coding sequence is TGTGCCAGCAGCTTAGCCGGGACAATCCTAGAGGCAGATACGCAGTATTTT.

The gene calls are TRBV29-1 and TRBJ1-1, with TRBD1 identical over 7 bases. The CDR3 runs 12 residues. Germline V lookup: CDR1 SQVTM, CDR2 ANQGSEA. Trimming cost V 3 bases and J 5 bases; bases outside gene matches: 3. CDR3: CSVDAGGTEAFF. The CDR3 DNA reads as TGCAGCGTTGACGCAGGGGGAACTGAAGCTTTCTTT.

The chain couples TRBV2 to TRBJ2-1; TRBD1 or TRBD2 may be the D gene (5 bases each). The V and J ends lost 11 bases and 5 bases respectively, with 10 bases between them. CDR1 SNHLY and CDR2 FYNNEI come from the germline V gene. The CDR3 is made up of 11 amino acids. The CDR3 DNA is TGTGCCGGGACGGCTAACAATGAGCAGTTCTTC. Translating gives CAGTANNEQFF.

V usage is TRBV6-5 and J usage is TRBJ1-2, with D possibly TRBD1 on 5 matching bases. CDR3 length equals 13 residues. V was cut by 5 bases and J by 2 bases, with 9 bases left in between. Germline V lookup: CDR1 MNHEY, CDR2 SVGAGI. As DNA, the CDR3 is TGTGCCAGCAGTCCACAGGTGAACTATGGCTACACCTTC. Translated, it gives CASSPQVNYGYTF.

Here the CDR3 DNA reads TGTGCCAGCAGCTTAGGCCTAGCGGGGGCAGGGGAGCAGTTCTTC. Translating it yields CASSLGLAGAGEQFF. The rearrangement uses TRBV11-3 and TRBJ2-1; TRBD2 agrees at 10 bases. Germline V gene data show CDR1 as SGHNT and CDR2 as YENEEA. The CDR3 totals 15 residues. V gave up 1 base and J gave up 10 bases; unmatched junction bases: 7. Filled out from reference TRBV11-3 and TRBJ2-1, the complete variable domain reads EAGVVQSPRYKIIEKKQPVAFWCNPISGHNTLYWYLQNLGQGPELLIRYENEEAVDDSQLPKDRFSAERLKGVDSTLKIQPAELGDSAVYLCASSLGLAGAGEQFFGPGTRLTVL.

The chain couples TRBV2 to TRBJ2-5; D possibly corresponds to TRBD2 (5 bases). CDR1 is SNHLY and CDR2 is FYNNEI in the germline V gene. The CDR3 has 14 amino acids. The germline V and J ends were trimmed by 6 bases and 3 bases, with 14 bases remaining between them. The CDR3 loop reads CASSLLGLEETQYF. The DNA for the CDR3 is TGTGCCAGCAGCCTACTCGGACTCGAAGAGACCCAGTACTTC.

The J gene is TRBJ1-1, the V gene TRBV19; 7 bases align to TRBD1. Per germline, CDR1 LNHDA and CDR2 SQIVND (reference sequence). J gave up 2 bases and V 5 bases, and 5 bases lay outside the gene matches. CDR3 length: 14 residues. CDR3 in amino acids: CASSVRGYNTEAFF. The CDR3 nucleotides are TGTGCCAGTAGTGTCAGGGGGTACAACACTGAAGCTTTCTTT.

The chain couples TRBV2 to TRBJ2-5; D possibly corresponds to TRBD2 (6 bases). The CDR3 runs 13 residues. Trimming took 8 bases from V and 3 from J, leaving 13 bases between them. From germline, CDR1 is SNHLY and CDR2 FYNNEI. The CDR3 loop is CASAGGIEETQYF. CDR3 nucleotides: TGTGCCAGCGCTGGGGGGATAGAAGAGACCCAGTACTTC.

This chain joins TRBV13 and TRBJ1-6, with D unresolved. The CDR3 length is 15 residues. The germline V and J ends were trimmed by 0 bases and 7 bases, with 10 bases remaining between them. Per the germline V gene, CDR1 is PRHDT and CDR2 is FYEKMQ (reference sequence). The chain's CDR3 is CASSLGTVLNSPLHF. CDR3 DNA: TGTGCCAGCAGCTTAGGGACCGTACTCAATTCACCCCTCCACTTT.

This chain links TRBV5-1 with TRBJ1-3; D is undetermined. The CDR3 loop spans 13 amino acids. Germline CDR1 and CDR2: SGHRS and YFSETQ. V was pared by 2 bases and J by 2 bases, with 5 bases between. The CDR3 loop reads CASSLATGNTIYF. As DNA, the CDR3 is TGCGCCAGCAGCTTAGCGACTGGAAACACCATATATTTT.

This clone was counted between two and nine times. The chain employs TRBV18 and TRBJ1-5; possible D gene TRBD1, 5 bases. The V end was cut by 4 bases, the J end by 2 bases, with 9 bases between. The germline V gene encodes CDR1 KGHSH and CDR2 LQKENI. The CDR3 has 14 amino acids. Here the CDR3 reads CASSRGFGNQPQHF. CDR3 coding DNA: TGTGCCAGCTCACGGGGGTTTGGCAATCAGCCCCAGCATTTT.

The CDR3 sequence: CASSGIRGDETQYF. CDR3 sequence (DNA): TGTGCCAGCAGTGGGATCAGGGGGGATGAGACCCAGTACTTC. The V and J genes are TRBV2 and TRBJ2-5; a weak D match, TRBD1 (7 bases). The CDR3 is 14 amino acids. The V gene's germline CDR1 is SNHLY and CDR2 FYNNEI. Between the trimmed V and J ends, which lost 4 bases and 5 bases, there was a span of 14 bases.

About this clone itself: Other DNA sequences in the sample encode the same CDR3. This chain uses TRBV3-1 (or the pseudogene TRBV3-2) with TRBJ2-3, with TRBD2 matching 9 bases. Germline trimming cut 6 bases from V and 0 bases from J; bases unmatched to any gene: 4. The CDR3 is 15 amino acids. Germline CDR1 LGHDT, CDR2 YNNKEL (reference sequence). In DNA, the CDR3 is TGTGCCAGCAGTCCTACTAGCGGGAGCACAGATACGCAGTATTTT. Translated: CASSPTSGSTDTQYF.

This chain links TRBV9 with TRBJ2-3; D is ambiguous. This CDR3 has 15 amino acids. V lost 0 bases, J lost 3 bases, and 11 bases lay in between. Germline V gene lookup returns CDR1 SGDLS and CDR2 YYNGEE. The CDR3 loop reads CASSVGPYDTDTQYF. DNA for the CDR3: TGTGCCAGCAGCGTAGGTCCCTACGATACAGATACGCAGTATTTT. Complete variable domain (other parts from reference TRBV9 and TRBJ2-3): DSGVTQTPKHLITATGQRVTLRCSPRSGDLSVYWYQQSLDQGLQFLIQYYNGEERAKGNILERFSAQQFPDLHSELNLSSLELGDSALYFCASSVGPYDTDTQYFGPGTRLTVL.

This clone has a single count. The chain carries TRBV27 and TRBJ2-7; maybe TRBD1 (6 bases). The CDR3 has 13 residues. With 7 bases removed from V and 9 bases from J, the gap between germline ends came to 19 bases. Germline CDR1 is MNHEY and CDR2 is SMNVEV (reference sequence). The CDR3 sequence is CASTLRGGTVQYF. The CDR3 DNA follows: TGTGCCAGCACCCTACGAGGGGGAACGGTGCAGTACTTC.

This clone was recorded once. The rearrangement links TRBV5-1 to TRBJ1-4; TRBD1 matches 9 bases. The CDR3 is 15 amino acids. Germline V gene sequence: CDR1 SGHRS, CDR2 YFSETQ. Trimming at V came to 4 bases and at J to 8 bases, leaving 9 bases not matched to a gene. The DNA for the CDR3 is TGCGCCAGCAGCCCATGGACAGGGGTGCGGGAAAAACTGTTTTTT. Protein product: CASSPWTGVREKLFF.

The CDR3 region is CASSLTGTGYVLTF. CDR3 DNA sequence: TGTGCCAGCAGCCTCACCGGGACAGGGTACGTCCTGACTTTC. The J gene is TRBJ2-6, the V gene TRBV3-1 (or the pseudogene TRBV3-2); 9 bases agree with TRBD1. The trim removed 4 bases at V and 11 bases at J, leaving 6 bases unmatched. The CDR3 has 14 residues. CDR1 is LGHDT, CDR2 YNNKEL, per germline (reference sequence).

On this clone itself: Sequence at one end of the junction differs from germline and may be a read error. The CDR3 DNA reads as TGTGCCAGCAGCCTTCGGGAGCGTAATAAAAAACTGTTTTTT. Protein: CASSLRERNKKLFF. This rearrangement joins TRBV7-2 to TRBJ1-4; no reliable D call. Germline lookup yields CDR1 SGHTA and CDR2 FQGNSA. The CDR3 contains 14 residues.

The chain carries TRBV7-2 and TRBJ1-3, with 8 bases identical to TRBD1. The CDR3 is 15 residues long. V was pared by 3 bases and J by 3 bases, with 4 bases of the junction left unmatched. In germline, CDR1 is SGHTA, CDR2 FQGNSA. The DNA of the CDR3 is TGTGCCAGCAGCTTCCGACAGGGGTTTGGAAACACCATATATTTT. Its protein product is CASSFRQGFGNTIYF.

This clone was counted a few times. The chain combines TRBV6-5 with TRBJ2-7, with 7 bases identical to TRBD1. The germline V gene has CDR1 MNHEY and CDR2 SVGAGI. The CDR3 loop spans 12 amino acids. V lost 6 bases and J lost 4; bases outside the gene matches: 3. The CDR3 reads CASRGQNYEQYF. The CDR3 nucleotides read TGTGCCAGCAGGGGACAGAATTACGAGCAGTACTTC.

The chain recombines TRBV6-5 with TRBJ1-2; D not certain. The V gene's germline CDR1 is MNHEY and CDR2 SVGAGI. Trimming cost V 6 bases and J 8 bases, with 22 bases left between them. The CDR3 runs to 15 residues. The CDR3 is CASSRLSTLFGGYTF. The CDR3 DNA reads as TGTGCCAGCAGCCGACTCAGTACCCTATTTGGGGGCTACACCTTC.